This T cell receptor beta chain was sequenced during a study of tumor and adjacent non-tumor tissue in lung cancer. This sample's RNA came from whole unsorted tissue. The CDR3 totals 15 residues. Trimming removed 9 bases from V and 0 bases from J, with 17 bases in between. Germline CDR1 MDHEN, CDR2 SYDVKM. TCRbeta libraries were built with three rounds of nested PCR, modified from ARM-PCR. Using its own MiXCR run on the multiplex PCR reads, TCRdb lists one record per CDR3 protein. Of around 210,000 distinct CDR3 sequences in the sample, roughly 70% were seen once. This clonotype was obtained from a man in his sixties with non-small cell lung cancer. V usage is TRBV28 and J usage is TRBJ1-2; D is possibly TRBD1 (5 bases). The source material was lung tumor tissue. CDR3 sequence (DNA): TGTGCCAGTAGCGCCTCGCCGACAGCTAACTATGGCTACACCTTC. Its translation is CASSASPTANYGYTF.